This TCR beta chain originates from a study of spatial heterogeneity in lung cancer. The overall study: Consistent detection of more beta-chain than alpha-chain sequences was observed.

Time point noted: sample taken at primary tumor resection. Whole RNA came from tumor, nontumor lung or frozen PBMC and was sequenced without being sorted. One entry per CDR3 protein, called by TCRdb with MiXCR from the 5' RACE reads. The sample comprises about 16,000 distinct CDR3 sequences, approximately 6.9% of which are singletons, and around 20% rests with the top ten. CDR3 length equals 13 residues. V lost 3 bases to trimming and J lost 5 bases, with 10 bases between them. Germline lookup yields CDR1 LGHDT and CDR2 YNNKEL (reference sequence). Overall study findings and caveats: Sequencing reached an estimated coverage of tumor T cells that was only roughly 7% for alpha chains and more than 11% for beta chains. Mutation tallies in tumors tracked expanded intratumoral alpha and beta TCR counts.

A note on this clonotype: The antigen remains undetermined. Since the library was made to target alpha chains, this beta chain is a stray read and its abundance is not meaningful.

This clonotype was obtained from a female donor with early-stage non-small cell lung cancer. The rearrangement uses TRBV3-1 and TRBJ1-1; no definite D call. The specimen was lung tumor tissue, collected at surgery. CDR3 DNA sequence: TGTGCCAGCAGCCATCTCACACAGACTGAAGCTTTCTTT. This encodes CASSHLTQTEAFF. Filled out from reference TRBV3-1 and TRBJ1-1, the complete variable domain reads DTAVSQTPKYLVTQMGNDKSIKCEQNLGHDTMYWYKQDSKKFLKIMFSYNNKELIINETVPNRFSPKSPDKAHLNLHINSLELGDSAVYFCASSHLTQTEAFFGQGTRLTVV.